This is a list of T cell receptor beta chains from one sample in a study of CD8 T cells in ankylosing spondylitis. Each CDR3 protein gets one entry after TCRdb re-called the 5' RACE reads with MiXCR. The table shows some 700,000 distinct CDR3 sequences, with around a fifth occurring only once. What was sequenced was blood, either unsorted or a sorted T cell fraction (not recorded which). The receptors shown here come from a male donor with ankylosing spondylitis. Each CDR3 is given with its conserved first and last residue. A D gene is named only where the DNA matches it firmly. The size of a clone is reported for some rows only, either as once, few or many, or as a class for expanded clones.

.	TRBJ2-7	.	TRBV5-1	TGCGCCAGCAGCCATACAGGGCCAACCTACGAGCAGTACTTC	CASSHTGPTYEQYF
many	TRBJ1-3	.	TRBV9	TGTGCCAGCAGCGTCAGCGGGAGGGACACCATATATTTT	CASSVSGRDTIYF
few	TRBJ1-3	TRBD1	TRBV28	TGTGCCAGCAGCCAGGGGACAGCTGGAAACACCATATATTTT	CASSQGTAGNTIYF
few	TRBJ2-7	.	TRBV6-2/TRBV6-3	TGTGCCAGCAGTTACTTAGCGGACCCCCTGGAGCAGTACTTC	CASSYLADPLEQYF
.	TRBJ2-1	.	TRBV11-3	TGTGCCAGCAGCTTTATGAGGGGGAGAAACAATGAGCAGTTCTTC	CASSFMRGRNNEQFF
.	TRBJ2-1	.	TRBV7-2	TGTGCCAGCAGCTTGACAGGCCCTGGGAATGAGCAGTTCTTC	CASSLTGPGNEQFF
.	TRBJ1-6	TRBD1	TRBV7-2	TGTGCCAGCAGCTTAGGACAGGGGGCTGATTCACCCCTCCACTTT	CASSLGQGADSPLHF
.	TRBJ1-1	TRBD1	TRBV12-3/TRBV12-4	TGTGCCAGCAGTTTAGCCCTAGGACAGGGGCCTGAAGCTTTCTTT	CASSLALGQGPEAFF
once	TRBJ1-2	.	TRBV6-5	TGTGCCAGCAGTTACTCTGGGGGTATTGGCTACACCTTC	CASSYSGGIGYTF
once	TRBJ2-1	.	TRBV7-6	TGTGCCAGCAGCTTACCGGACTCTCTCAATGAGCAGTTCTTC	CASSLPDSLNEQFF
few	TRBJ2-7	TRBD1	TRBV5-5	TGTGCCAGCAGCTTGGCGGGGACAGCAGGCTACGAGCAGTACTTC	CASSLAGTAGYEQYF
few	TRBJ1-6	.	TRBV5-1	TGCGCCAGCAGCTCGAGCGGAGGGGACCATTCACCCCTCCACTTT	CASSSSGGDHSPLHF
.	TRBJ2-3	TRBD2	TRBV27	TGTGCCAGCACCCCCCAGGGACTAGAAACAGATACGCAGTATTTT	CASTPQGLETDTQYF
many	TRBJ2-5	.	TRBV5-1	TGTGCCAGCTCACCGGACAGACAAGAGACCCAGTACTTC	CASSPDRQETQYF
.	TRBJ2-1	TRBD2	TRBV11-1	TGTGCCAGCAGCTTACGACTAGCGAGCCTGGGTGAGCAGTTCTTC	CASSLRLASLGEQFF
.	TRBJ2-7	.	TRBV5-1	TGCGCCAGCAGCTACTCCGGGTCAACCTACGAGCAGTACTTC	CASSYSGSTYEQYF
few	TRBJ2-7	.	TRBV4-2	TGTGCCAGCAGCCATGGGGGTAGCTCCTACGAGCAGTACTTC	CASSHGGSSYEQYF
few	TRBJ1-3	.	TRBV27	TGTGCCAGCAGTCCAAAGGACAGCTCTGGAAACACCATATATTTT	CASSPKDSSGNTIYF
.	TRBJ2-2	.	TRBV27	TGTGCCAGCACCACGGGGCTAGGCGCCGGGGAGCTGTTTTTT	CASTTGLGAGELFF
.	TRBJ2-1	TRBD1	TRBV5-5	TGTGCCAGCAGCTTATACCCGGGACAGGACAATGAGCAGTTCTTC	CASSLYPGQDNEQFF
few	TRBJ2-7	.	TRBV7-9	TGTGCCAGCAGCCCCCCCGGAGCACCCTACGAGCAGTACTTC	CASSPPGAPYEQYF
.	TRBJ1-2	.	TRBV5-1	TGCGCCAGCAGCTTGGTCTCTGGCCAGGCCTATGGCTACACCTTC	CASSLVSGQAYGYTF
.	TRBJ2-1	TRBD2	TRBV4-1	TGCGCCAGCAGCCAAAAGCGGGAGAACTACAATGAGCAGTTCTTC	CASSQKRENYNEQFF
.	TRBJ1-1	.	TRBV19	TGTGCCAGTAGTATCTACACGAAGAACACTGAAGCTTTCTTT	CASSIYTKNTEAFF
.	TRBJ2-3	TRBD1	TRBV20-1	TGCAGTGCCGCAGGACAGGGGGCCTCAGATACGCAGTATTTT	CSAAGQGASDTQYF
.	TRBJ2-2	.	TRBV5-1	TGCGCCAGCAGCGCGACAGGTATTTTCGCCGGGGAGCTGTTTTTT	CASSATGIFAGELFF
.	TRBJ1-1	.	TRBV15	TGTGCCACCAGCAGGACGCAATCAGGGATGAACACTGAAGCTTTCTTT	CATSRTQSGMNTEAFF
few	TRBJ1-6	.	TRBV7-9	TGTGCCAGCAGCTTAACGGCGGGAAATTCACCCCTCCACTTT	CASSLTAGNSPLHF
many	TRBJ1-1	.	TRBV6-6	TGTGCCAGCAGCCCCAACTATGAAGCTTTCTTT	CASSPNYEAFF
few	TRBJ2-7	.	TRBV28	TGTGCCTCCATGAAAAACAGTGTTACATACGAGCAGTACTTC	CASMKNSVTYEQYF
few	TRBJ1-1	TRBD1	TRBV20-1	TGCAGTGCCAAAACAGGGGGCGAAACTGAAGCTTTCTTT	CSAKTGGETEAFF
many	TRBJ2-7	TRBD1	TRBV10-3	TGTGCCATCAGTGCGGGACAGGGATACGAGCAGTACTTC	CAISAGQGYEQYF
.	TRBJ1-4	.	TRBV10-2	TGCGCCAGCAGTTATACCGGGCCCAAGGGGGAAAAACTGTTTTTT	CASSYTGPKGEKLFF
.	TRBJ2-1	.	TRBV20-1	TGCAGTGTGCCGGGAGACACAAATGAGCAGTTCTTC	CSVPGDTNEQFF
few	TRBJ1-2	.	TRBV7-9	TGTGCCAGCAGCTTATACAGGCCTACCGGCTATGGCTACACCTTC	CASSLYRPTGYGYTF
.	TRBJ2-1	.	TRBV12-3/TRBV12-4	TGTGCCAGCAGTTTGGAGGGGCTTGGATACAATGAGCAGTTCTTC	CASSLEGLGYNEQFF
.	TRBJ2-1	.	TRBV27	TGTGCCAGCAGGGACAGCCAAGGGAACTACAATGAGCAGTTCTTC	CASRDSQGNYNEQFF
few	TRBJ1-6	.	TRBV27	TGTGCCAGCAGTTTAACGGTGGCTCGTTATAATTCACCCCTCCACTTT	CASSLTVARYNSPLHF
few	TRBJ2-7	.	TRBV5-1	TGCGCCAGCAGTGCCGGGATTTCCTACGAGCAGTACTTC	CASSAGISYEQYF
many	TRBJ2-2	.	TRBV4-1	TGCGCCAGCAGCTCGGATACGTGGGTGAACACCGGGGAGCTGTTTTTT	CASSSDTWVNTGELFF
many	TRBJ2-1	TRBD2	TRBV20-1	TGCAGTGCTTCTAGCGGGAGCTTCTACAATGAGCAGTTCTTC	CSASSGSFYNEQFF
.	TRBJ2-5	.	TRBV12-3/TRBV12-4	TGTGCCAGCAGCGATGGCGGGGGCGGCGGAGAGACCCAGTACTTC	CASSDGGGGGETQYF
.	TRBJ2-1	TRBD2	TRBV5-1	TGCGCCAGCAGCTTGGCCGCGGGGGGATATACCTACAATGAGCAGTTCTTC	CASSLAAGGYTYNEQFF
.	TRBJ2-3	.	TRBV5-1	TGCGCCAGCAGCTTGGACCAGGGGGGCGGGGGGAAGGATACGCAGTATTTT	CASSLDQGGGGKDTQYF
few	TRBJ1-4	.	TRBV10-2	TGCGCCAGCAGTGAGTCGGGGACGCCGAACGTGTTTTTT	CASSESGTPNVFF
few	TRBJ1-1	.	TRBV19	TGTGCCAGTAGTATTGCGGTGAACACTGAAGCTTTCTTT	CASSIAVNTEAFF
few	TRBJ2-3	.	TRBV12-3/TRBV12-4	TGTGCCAGCCATATGAGGGGGATGACAGATACGCAGTATTTT	CASHMRGMTDTQYF
.	TRBJ1-1	TRBD1	TRBV5-1	TGCGCCAGCAGCTTACGCGGGACAGGGGTGAACACTGAAGCTTTCTTT	CASSLRGTGVNTEAFF
few	TRBJ1-1	.	TRBV30	TGTGCCTGGAGTGTACAAGGGGCGGCTGAAGCTTTCTTT	CAWSVQGAAEAFF
once	TRBJ2-1	TRBD2	TRBV29-1	TGCAGCGTTGTAGGAGCGGGGAACTACAATGAGCAGTTCTTC	CSVVGAGNYNEQFF
.	TRBJ1-6	.	TRBV7-9	TGTGCCAGCAGCTTCGACCGCCCTAATTCACCCCTCCACTTT	CASSFDRPNSPLHF
few	TRBJ2-1	TRBD1	TRBV10-3	TGTGCCATCAGGCCCGGGACAGGGGATTCCAATGAGCAGTTCTTC	CAIRPGTGDSNEQFF